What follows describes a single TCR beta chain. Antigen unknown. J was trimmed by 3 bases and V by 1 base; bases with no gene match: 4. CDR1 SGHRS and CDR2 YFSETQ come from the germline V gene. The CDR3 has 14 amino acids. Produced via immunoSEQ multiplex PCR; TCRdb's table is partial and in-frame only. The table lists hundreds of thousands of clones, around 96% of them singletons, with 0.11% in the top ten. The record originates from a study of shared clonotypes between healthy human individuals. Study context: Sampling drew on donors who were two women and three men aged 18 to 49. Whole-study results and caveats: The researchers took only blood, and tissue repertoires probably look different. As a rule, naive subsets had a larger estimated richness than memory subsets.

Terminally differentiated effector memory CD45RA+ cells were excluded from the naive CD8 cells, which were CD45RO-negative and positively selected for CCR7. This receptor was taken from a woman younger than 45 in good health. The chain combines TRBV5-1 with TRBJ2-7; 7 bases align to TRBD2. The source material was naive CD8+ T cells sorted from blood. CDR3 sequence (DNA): TGCGCCAGCAGCTTGTGGGGGGGTTTCTACGAGCAGTACTTC. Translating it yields CASSLWGGFYEQYF.